These T cell receptor beta chains were read from a single sample in a study of blood T cell repertoires in COVID-19. This table comes from immunoSEQ multiplex PCR, and its TCRdb copy is limited to in-frame clones, with some not included. This sample has roughly 430,000 clones, with 88% found just once. The sample taken for sequencing was PBMCs or T cells enriched from blood (not recorded which). The receptors stem from a woman between 35 and 50 years old with acute COVID-19. CDR3s include the opening cysteine and the closing phenylalanine or tryptophan. The D gene is left open where the match is weak. Clone size appears in some rows only: once, few, many, or a class for an expanded clone.

DNA,CDR3,D,V,size,length,J
TGTGCCACCAGCCCGGGACTAGCCGGGCGAGATACGCAGTATTTT,CATSPGLAGRDTQYF,TRBD2,TRBV15,once,15,TRBJ2-3
TGTGCCAGTAGTATAAAGGCAGGGGGCTACGAGCAGTACTTC,CASSIKAGGYEQYF,TRBD1,TRBV19,-,14,TRBJ2-7
TGCGCCAGCAGCTTGGACAGGGTTGTGCAGTTCTTC,CASSLDRVVQFF,-,TRBV5-1,-,12,TRBJ2-1
TGTGCCAGCAGCCCGGGGGGCTACGAGCAGTACTTC,CASSPGGYEQYF,TRBD2,TRBV27,-,12,TRBJ2-7
TGTGCCAGCAGCTTACGTAGTACACCCCTCCACTTT,CASSLRSTPLHF,-,TRBV5-8,-,12,TRBJ1-6
TGTGCCAGTAGTATCGTACTAGCATACTCCTACAATGAGCAGTTCTTC,CASSIVLAYSYNEQFF,-,TRBV19,-,16,TRBJ2-1
TGTGCCAGCATTCTGGGGGGGCTCAATGAGCAGTTCTTC,CASILGGLNEQFF,-,TRBV6-5,-,13,TRBJ2-1
TGTGCCAGCAGCCGTGGTAGCGGGGGGGCGTACACCGGGGAGCTGTTTTTT,CASSRGSGGAYTGELFF,TRBD2,TRBV4-2,-,17,TRBJ2-2
TGTGCCAGCAGTGACACCGACGGACTAGTACGCTACGAGCAGTACTTC,CASSDTDGLVRYEQYF,TRBD2,TRBV6-1,-,16,TRBJ2-7
TGTGCCAGTAGTTCAGGGGGGAGTCAGCCCCAGCATTTT,CASSSGGSQPQHF,TRBD1,TRBV19,-,13,TRBJ1-5
TGCGCCAGCAGCTTGGTCGGAGTCGGCACTGAAGCTTTCTTT,CASSLVGVGTEAFF,-,TRBV5-1,once,14,TRBJ1-1
TGTGCCAGTAACTCGGGGGACCATAATTCACCCCTCCACTTT,CASNSGDHNSPLHF,-,TRBV19,once,14,TRBJ1-6
TGTGCCAGTAGTATGCGGGGGGCGTGGGACACTGAAGCTTTCTTT,CASSMRGAWDTEAFF,-,TRBV19,-,15,TRBJ1-1
TGTGCCAGCAGCTCCTCAGTTACTGGGGCCAACGTCCTGACTTTC,CASSSSVTGANVLTF,-,TRBV7-9,-,15,TRBJ2-6
TGCGCCAGCAGTCAATCGACAGGGGACAATCAGCCCCAGCATTTT,CASSQSTGDNQPQHF,TRBD1,TRBV23-1,-,15,TRBJ1-5
TGCAGCGCCCGTACCGGCTATGGCTACACCTTC,CSARTGYGYTF,-,TRBV29-1,-,11,TRBJ1-2
TGTGCCAGCAGTTATAAGGGGGTCTACGAGCAGTACTTC,CASSYKGVYEQYF,-,TRBV6-5,-,13,TRBJ2-7
TGTGCCAGTAGTTTGATTCCGGGACTGTCTACAGATACGCAGTATTTT,CASSLIPGLSTDTQYF,-,TRBV19,-,16,TRBJ2-3
TGTGCCAGCAGCTTAGGAGGCGCGGGAAACACCATATATTTT,CASSLGGAGNTIYF,-,TRBV11-2,once,14,TRBJ1-3
TGTGCCAGCAGTTCAGGGAGGACCACAGATACGCAGTATTTT,CASSSGRTTDTQYF,-,TRBV3-1/TRBV3-2,-,14,TRBJ2-3
TGCGCCAGCAGTGACCGTCTCCACAACAATGAGCAGTTCTTC,CASSDRLHNNEQFF,-,TRBV10-1,-,14,TRBJ2-1
TGTGCCAGCAGCCCCGGGGGGGCAGAGACCCAGTACTTC,CASSPGGAETQYF,TRBD2,TRBV7-9,once,13,TRBJ2-5
TGTGCCAGTAGTATAGACCCTCCTACACGGGTCAATCAGCCCCAGCATTTT,CASSIDPPTRVNQPQHF,-,TRBV19,-,17,TRBJ1-5
TGCGCCAGCAGCTTGGCGGGGGGGCCGTACGAGCAGTACTTC,CASSLAGGPYEQYF,TRBD2,TRBV5-1,once,14,TRBJ2-7
TGTGCCAGCAGCTTAGCGGGGACAGGGGTCGCTGAAGCTTTCTTT,CASSLAGTGVAEAFF,TRBD1,TRBV7-8,once,15,TRBJ1-1
TGTGCCAGCAGTCCTGGGACAGGGCTCGTTTCACCCCTCCACTTT,CASSPGTGLVSPLHF,TRBD1,TRBV27,-,15,TRBJ1-6
TGTGCCACACAAACAGGGGTAGGAGGCTACACCTTC,CATQTGVGGYTF,TRBD1,TRBV19,-,12,TRBJ1-2
TGTGCCAGTAGTATAGCGTTTGGTAGCAGATTCTTC,CASSIAFGSRFF,-,TRBV19,-,12,TRBJ2-1
TGTGCCAGCAGTGAAGCTGGGCAGACCCTCTATGGCTACACCTTC,CASSEAGQTLYGYTF,-,TRBV6-1,few,15,TRBJ1-2